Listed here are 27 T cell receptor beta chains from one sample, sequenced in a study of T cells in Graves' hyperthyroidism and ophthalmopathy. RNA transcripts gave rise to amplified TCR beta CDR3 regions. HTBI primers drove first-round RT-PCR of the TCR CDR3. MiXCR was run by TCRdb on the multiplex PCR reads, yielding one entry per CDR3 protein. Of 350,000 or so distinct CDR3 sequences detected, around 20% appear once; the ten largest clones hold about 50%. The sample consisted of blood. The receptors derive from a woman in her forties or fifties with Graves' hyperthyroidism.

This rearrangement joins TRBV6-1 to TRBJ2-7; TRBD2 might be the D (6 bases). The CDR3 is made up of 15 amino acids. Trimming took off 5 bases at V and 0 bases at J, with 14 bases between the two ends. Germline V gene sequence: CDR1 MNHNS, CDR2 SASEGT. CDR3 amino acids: CASSPVGRYSYEQYF. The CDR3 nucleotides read TGTGCCAGCAGTCCGGTTGGGAGGTACTCCTACGAGCAGTACTTC.

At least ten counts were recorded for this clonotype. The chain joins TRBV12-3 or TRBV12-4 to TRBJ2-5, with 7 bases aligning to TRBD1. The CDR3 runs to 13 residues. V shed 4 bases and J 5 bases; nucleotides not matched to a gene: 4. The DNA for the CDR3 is TGTGCCAGCAGTTGGACAGGCGGGGAGACCCAGTACTTC. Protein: CASSWTGGETQYF.

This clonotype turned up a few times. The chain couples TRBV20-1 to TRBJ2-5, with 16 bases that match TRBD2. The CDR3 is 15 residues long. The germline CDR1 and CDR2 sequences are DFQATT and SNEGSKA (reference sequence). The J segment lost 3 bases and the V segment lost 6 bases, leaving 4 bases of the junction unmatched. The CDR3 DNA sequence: TGCAGTGCAAGCGGGACTAGCGGGGGGGAAGAGACCCAGTACTTC. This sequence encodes CSASGTSGGEETQYF.

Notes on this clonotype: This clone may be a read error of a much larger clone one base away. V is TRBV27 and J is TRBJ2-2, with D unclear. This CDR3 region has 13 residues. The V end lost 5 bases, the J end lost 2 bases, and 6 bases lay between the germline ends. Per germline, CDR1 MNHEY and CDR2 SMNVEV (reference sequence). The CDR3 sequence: CASSPYNTGELFF. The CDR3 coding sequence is TGTGCCAGCAGTCCCTACAACACCGGGGAGCTGTTTTTT.

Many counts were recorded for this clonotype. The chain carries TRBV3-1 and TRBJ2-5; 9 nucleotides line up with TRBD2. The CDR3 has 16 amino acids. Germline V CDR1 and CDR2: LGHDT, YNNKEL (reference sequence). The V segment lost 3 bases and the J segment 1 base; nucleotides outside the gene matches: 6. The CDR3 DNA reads TGTGCCAGCAGCCAGCGGGCTAGCGGGGTCCAAGAGACCCAGTACTTC. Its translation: CASSQRASGVQETQYF.

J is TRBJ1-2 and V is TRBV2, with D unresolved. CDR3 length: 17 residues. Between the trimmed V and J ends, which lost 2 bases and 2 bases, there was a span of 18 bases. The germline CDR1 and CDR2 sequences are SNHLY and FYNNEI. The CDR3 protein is CASSEQVPHPGNYGYTF. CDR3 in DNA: TGTGCCAGCAGTGAACAGGTCCCCCACCCAGGAAACTATGGCTACACCTTC.

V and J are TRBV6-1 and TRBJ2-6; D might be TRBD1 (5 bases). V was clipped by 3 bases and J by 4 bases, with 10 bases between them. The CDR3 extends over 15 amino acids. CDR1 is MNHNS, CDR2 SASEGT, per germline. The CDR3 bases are TGTGCCAGCAGTGAGCGACAGTCCGGGGCCAACGTCCTGACTTTC. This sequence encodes CASSERQSGANVLTF.

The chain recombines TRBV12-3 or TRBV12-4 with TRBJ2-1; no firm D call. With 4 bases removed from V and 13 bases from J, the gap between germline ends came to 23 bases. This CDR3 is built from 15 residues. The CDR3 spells CASSSQDLEIKAQFF. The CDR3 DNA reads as TGTGCCAGCAGTTCCCAGGACCTAGAAATAAAAGCTCAGTTCTTC.

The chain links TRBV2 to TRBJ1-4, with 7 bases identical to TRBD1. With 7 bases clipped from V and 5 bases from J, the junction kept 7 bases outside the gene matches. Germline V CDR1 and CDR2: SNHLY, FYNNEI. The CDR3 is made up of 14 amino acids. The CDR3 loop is CASTSRGPNEKLFF. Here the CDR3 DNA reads TGTGCCAGCACTTCAAGGGGGCCCAATGAAAAACTGTTTTTT.

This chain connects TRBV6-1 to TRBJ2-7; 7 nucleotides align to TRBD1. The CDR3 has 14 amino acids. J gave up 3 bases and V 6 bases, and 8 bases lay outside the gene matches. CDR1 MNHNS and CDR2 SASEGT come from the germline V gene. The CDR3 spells CASSLTGTHYEQYF. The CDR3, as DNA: TGTGCCAGCAGCTTGACAGGGACGCACTACGAGCAGTACTTC.

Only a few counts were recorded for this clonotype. CDR3 residues: CASSARAQRVSGANVLTF. In DNA form, the CDR3 reads TGTGCCAGCAGCGCCCGGGCTCAGCGCGTTTCTGGGGCCAACGTCCTGACTTTC. The gene calls are TRBV7-2 and TRBJ2-6, with D unclear. Trimming took 5 bases from V and 1 from J, leaving 18 bases between them. There are 18 residues in the CDR3. Germline CDR1 SGHTA, CDR2 FQGNSA.

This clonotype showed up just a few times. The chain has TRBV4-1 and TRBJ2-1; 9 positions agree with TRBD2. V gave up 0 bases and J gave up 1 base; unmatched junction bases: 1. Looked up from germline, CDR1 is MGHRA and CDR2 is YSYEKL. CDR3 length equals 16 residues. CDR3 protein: CASSQDGLASYNEQFF. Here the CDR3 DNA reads TGCGCCAGCAGCCAAGATGGACTAGCGTCCTACAATGAGCAGTTCTTC.

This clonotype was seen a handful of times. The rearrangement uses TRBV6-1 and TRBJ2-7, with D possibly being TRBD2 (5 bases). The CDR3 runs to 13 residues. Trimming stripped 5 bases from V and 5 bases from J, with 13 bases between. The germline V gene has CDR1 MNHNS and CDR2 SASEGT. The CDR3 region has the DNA TGTGCCAGCAGTTATACGGCCGGGAACGAGCAGTACTTC. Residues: CASSYTAGNEQYF.

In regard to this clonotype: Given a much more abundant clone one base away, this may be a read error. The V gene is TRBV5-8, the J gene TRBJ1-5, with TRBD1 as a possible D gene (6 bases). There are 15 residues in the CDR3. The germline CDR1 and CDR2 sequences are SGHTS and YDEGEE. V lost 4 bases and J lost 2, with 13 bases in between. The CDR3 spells CASSPGHRGNQPQHF. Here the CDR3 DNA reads TGTGCCAGCAGCCCTGGCCACAGGGGCAATCAGCCCCAGCATTTT.

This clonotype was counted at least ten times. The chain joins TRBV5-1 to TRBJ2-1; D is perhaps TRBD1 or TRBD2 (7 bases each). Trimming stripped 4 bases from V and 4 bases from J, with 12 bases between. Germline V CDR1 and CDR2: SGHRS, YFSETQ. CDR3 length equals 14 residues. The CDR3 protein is CASSSGDRYNEQFF. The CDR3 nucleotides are TGCGCCAGCAGCAGCGGGGACAGATACAATGAGCAGTTCTTC.

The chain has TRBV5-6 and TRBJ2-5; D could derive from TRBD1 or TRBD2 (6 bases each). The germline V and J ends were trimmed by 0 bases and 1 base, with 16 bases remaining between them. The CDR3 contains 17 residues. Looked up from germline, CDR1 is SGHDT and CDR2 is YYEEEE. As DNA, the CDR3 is TGTGCCAGCAGCTTGGCTGGGCGGGGACAACCCCAAGAGACCCAGTACTTC. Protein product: CASSLAGRGQPQETQYF.

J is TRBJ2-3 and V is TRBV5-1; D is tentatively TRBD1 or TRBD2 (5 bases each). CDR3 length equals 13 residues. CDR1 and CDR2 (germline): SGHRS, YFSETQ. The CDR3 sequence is CHSREGGTDTQYF. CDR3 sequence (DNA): TGCCACTCCCGGGAAGGGGGCACAGATACGCAGTATTTT.

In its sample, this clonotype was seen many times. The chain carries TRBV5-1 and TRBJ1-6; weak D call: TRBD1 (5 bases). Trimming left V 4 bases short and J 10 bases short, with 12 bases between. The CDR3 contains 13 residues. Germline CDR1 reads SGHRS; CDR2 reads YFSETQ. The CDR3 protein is CASSTGRDSPLHF. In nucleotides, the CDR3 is TGCGCCAGCAGCACCGGGAGGGACTCACCCCTCCACTTT.

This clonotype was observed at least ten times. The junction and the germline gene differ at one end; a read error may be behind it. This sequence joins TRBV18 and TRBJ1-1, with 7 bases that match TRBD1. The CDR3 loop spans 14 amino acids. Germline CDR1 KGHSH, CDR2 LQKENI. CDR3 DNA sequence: TGTGCCAGCTCCCCACAGGGGTTGAACACTGAAGCTTTCTTT. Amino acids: CASSPQGLNTEAFF.

The CDR3 loop is CASSLDQGADTQYF. For the CDR3, the DNA is TGTGCCAGCAGCTTAGATCAGGGGGCAGATACGCAGTATTTT. The V and J genes are TRBV7-2 and TRBJ2-3; 7 positions agree with TRBD1. CDR1 and CDR2 (germline): SGHTA, FQGNSA. Trimming at V came to 1 base and at J to 4 bases, leaving 2 bases not matched to a gene. The CDR3 is made up of 14 amino acids.

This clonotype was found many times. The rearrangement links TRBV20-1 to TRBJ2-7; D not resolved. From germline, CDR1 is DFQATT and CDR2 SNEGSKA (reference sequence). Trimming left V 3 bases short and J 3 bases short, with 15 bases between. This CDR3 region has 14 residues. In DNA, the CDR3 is TGCAGTGCTAGCCCCCTCAGGTCCCGCTACGAGCAGTACTTC. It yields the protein CSASPLRSRYEQYF.

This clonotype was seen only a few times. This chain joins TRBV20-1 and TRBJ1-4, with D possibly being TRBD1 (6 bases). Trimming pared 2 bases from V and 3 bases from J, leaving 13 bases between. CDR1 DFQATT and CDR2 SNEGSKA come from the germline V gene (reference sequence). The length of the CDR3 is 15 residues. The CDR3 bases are TGCAGTGCTAGACTCTCCGGGGGCCCTAATGAAAAACTGTTTTTT. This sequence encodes CSARLSGGPNEKLFF.

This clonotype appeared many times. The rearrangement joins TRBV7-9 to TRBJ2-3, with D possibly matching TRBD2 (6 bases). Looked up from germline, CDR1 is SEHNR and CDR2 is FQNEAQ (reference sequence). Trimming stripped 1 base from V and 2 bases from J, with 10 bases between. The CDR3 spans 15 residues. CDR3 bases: TGTGCCAGCAGCTTAGGGGACTTTTACACAGATACGCAGTATTTT. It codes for CASSLGDFYTDTQYF.

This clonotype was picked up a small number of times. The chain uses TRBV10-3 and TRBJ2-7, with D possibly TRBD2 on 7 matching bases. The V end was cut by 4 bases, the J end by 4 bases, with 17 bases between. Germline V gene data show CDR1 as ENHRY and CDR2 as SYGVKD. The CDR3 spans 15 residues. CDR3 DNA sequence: TGTGCCATCAGTGGTTTGGGGGGGGGCCGGTACGAGCAGTACTTC. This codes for CAISGLGGGRYEQYF.

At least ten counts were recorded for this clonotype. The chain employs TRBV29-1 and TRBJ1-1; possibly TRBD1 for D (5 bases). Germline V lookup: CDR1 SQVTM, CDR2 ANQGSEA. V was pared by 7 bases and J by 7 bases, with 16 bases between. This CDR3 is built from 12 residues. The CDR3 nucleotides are TGCAGCGCCAAAGCCCCGAGGGGTGAAGCTTTCTTT. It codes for CSAKAPRGEAFF.

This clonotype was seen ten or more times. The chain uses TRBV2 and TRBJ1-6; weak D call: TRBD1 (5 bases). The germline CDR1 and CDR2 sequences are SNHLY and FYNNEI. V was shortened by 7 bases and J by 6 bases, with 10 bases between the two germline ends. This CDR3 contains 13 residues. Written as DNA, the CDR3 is TGTGCCAGCACCCTGACAGTTAATTCACCCCTCCACTTT. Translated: CASTLTVNSPLHF.

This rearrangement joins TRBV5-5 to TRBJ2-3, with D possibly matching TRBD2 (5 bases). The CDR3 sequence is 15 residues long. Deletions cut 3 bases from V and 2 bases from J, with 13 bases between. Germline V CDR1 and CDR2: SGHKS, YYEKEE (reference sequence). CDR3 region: CASSSTLGYTDTQYF. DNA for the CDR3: TGTGCCAGCAGCTCTACACTAGGCTACACAGATACGCAGTATTTT.